These 25 T cell receptor beta chains came from one sample sequenced in a study of T-cell reconstitution after alpha-beta-depleted transplantation in children. Using unique molecular identifiers, the investigators prepared the TCRbeta library. TCRdb recomputed calls from the PCR reads with MiXCR, one row per CDR3 protein. The sample consists of hundreds of thousands of distinct CDR3 sequences, about an eighth of them appearing once. The source material was PBMCs, sampled from the stem cell graft. The receptor set was obtained from a human donor who donated a stem cell graft to a child with Fanconi anemia.

This clonotype was counted many times. The chain links TRBV20-1 to TRBJ2-3; D is undetermined. V lost 0 bases and J lost 0, with 13 bases in between. From germline, CDR1 is DFQATT and CDR2 SNEGSKA (reference sequence). This CDR3 spans 16 amino acids. The DNA of the CDR3 is TGCAGTGCTAGAGATACTTCACGGGCTAGCACAGATACGCAGTATTTT. This codes for CSARDTSRASTDTQYF.

This clonotype has a handful of counts. The V call is TRBV10-3, the J call TRBJ1-5; D is ambiguous. The CDR3 is 12 residues long. Germline loops: CDR1 ENHRY, CDR2 SYGVKD. The ends were cut back, 4 bases at V and 1 base at J, with 2 bases in the middle. The DNA of the CDR3 is TGTGCCATCAGTGTGAGCAATCAGCCCCAGCATTTT. Its translation is CAISVSNQPQHF.

The CDR3 bases are TGTGCCACCAGCGGCGGGGAATACTACGATACGCAGTATTTT. Its translation is CATSGGEYYDTQYF. The genes are TRBV24-1 and TRBJ2-3; TRBD2 might be the D (6 bases). V lost 7 bases, J lost 6 bases, and 16 bases lay in between. There are 14 residues in the CDR3. Germline CDR1 is KGHDR and CDR2 is SFDVKD.

Ten or more counts support this clonotype. The chain has TRBV15 and TRBJ2-2; D is possibly TRBD1 (6 bases). V was trimmed by 0 bases and J by 5 bases, leaving 7 bases between them. The CDR3 is 14 residues long. The germline gives CDR1 LNHNV, CDR2 YYDKDF (reference sequence). This CDR3 reads CATSRDQGTGELFF. The CDR3 coding sequence is TGTGCCACCAGCAGAGATCAGGGGACCGGGGAGCTGTTTTTT.

This clonotype was recorded many times. V and J are TRBV12-3 or TRBV12-4 and TRBJ2-2; possibly TRBD1 for D (6 bases). Between the trimmed V and J ends, which lost 6 bases and 3 bases, there was a span of 17 bases. The CDR3 extends over 16 amino acids. CDR3 in amino acids: CASRADQGSDTGELFF. CDR3 nucleotides: TGTGCCAGCAGGGCTGACCAGGGGTCGGACACCGGGGAGCTGTTTTTT.

This clonotype was seen many times. The V and J genes are TRBV12-3 or TRBV12-4 and TRBJ1-6, with 7 bases that match TRBD1. The ends lost 7 bases at V and 10 bases at J; junction bases unmatched: 7. The CDR3 contains 13 residues. CDR3 in DNA: TGTGCCAGCACACTCAGGGGGTTCTCACCCCTCCACTTT. It encodes CASTLRGFSPLHF.

This clonotype was recorded at least ten times. The rearrangement links TRBV11-2 to TRBJ2-3; possibly TRBD2 for D (6 bases). The CDR3 extends over 13 amino acids. Trimming left V 2 bases short and J 6 bases short, with 9 bases between. Germline V gene data show CDR1 as SGHAT and CDR2 as FQNNGV. CDR3 residues: CASSLFGGDTQYF. The CDR3 coding sequence is TGTGCCAGCAGCTTATTTGGGGGGGATACGCAGTATTTT. Using reference TRBV11-2 and TRBJ2-3 for the parts outside the CDR3, the full variable domain is EAGVAQSPRYKIIEKRQSVAFWCNPISGHATLYWYQQILGQGPKLLIQFQNNGVVDDSQLPKDRFSAERLKGVDSTLKIQPAKLEDSAVYLCASSLFGGDTQYFGPGTRLTVL.

This clonotype was counted many times. The chain combines TRBV5-6 with TRBJ2-1; TRBD1 aligns across 7 bases. The CDR3 has 17 residues. Germline V gene data show CDR1 as SGHDT and CDR2 as YYEEEE. The junction had 15 bases not matched to a gene; V was cut back by 2 bases and J by 7 bases. In DNA form, the CDR3 reads TGTGCCAGCAGCTTACCTCGGACAGGTATGATTTCTAATGAGCAGTTCTTC. It yields the protein CASSLPRTGMISNEQFF.

This clonotype has only a few counts. The chain carries TRBV30 and TRBJ1-4, with D perhaps matching TRBD1 (5 bases). The ends were cut back, 5 bases at V and 8 bases at J, with 15 bases in the middle. This CDR3 is 13 amino acids long. CDR1 is GTSNPN and CDR2 is SVGIG in the germline V gene (reference sequence). CDR3 residues: CAWEKSGQEKLFF. The CDR3 DNA follows: TGTGCCTGGGAGAAAAGCGGACAAGAAAAACTGTTTTTT. Supplemented by reference TRBV30 and TRBJ1-4, the full variable domain reads SQTIHQWPATLVQPVGSPLSLECTVEGTSNPNLYWYRQAAGRGLQLLFYSVGIGQISSEVPQNLSASRPQDRQFILSSKKLLLSDSGFYLCAWEKSGQEKLFFGSGTQLSVL.

The CDR3 region has the DNA TGTGCCAGCAGTGATTTCGGCTGGGGGACCAACGACGGGGAGCTGTTTTTT. Its protein product is CASSDFGWGTNDGELFF. The gene calls are TRBV25-1 and TRBJ2-2; perhaps D is TRBD1 or TRBD2 (5 bases each). Germline values: CDR1 MGHDK, CDR2 SYGVNS. There are 17 residues in the CDR3. The ends were cut back, 3 bases at V and 7 bases at J, with 21 bases in the middle. The variable domain in full, with the rest retrieved from reference TRBV25-1 and TRBJ2-2, is EADIYQTPRYLVIGTGKKITLECSQTMGHDKMYWYQQDPGMELHLIHYSYGVNSTEKGDLSSESTVSRIRTEHFPLTLESARPSHTSQYLCASSDFGWGTNDGELFFGEGSRLTVL.

This clonotype was detected a few times. The chain joins TRBV6-5 to TRBJ1-1; 9 bases map to TRBD1. CDR1 is MNHEY, CDR2 SVGAGI, per germline. Trimming removed 8 bases from V and 5 bases from J; junction bases left unmatched: 9. The CDR3 runs 14 residues. DNA for the CDR3: TGTGCCAGCGCTAGGGACAGGGAAAGGACTGAAGCTTTCTTT. It encodes CASARDRERTEAFF.

This clonotype showed up just a few times. The rearrangement uses TRBV4-2 and TRBJ1-6, with a possible D match to TRBD1 (6 bases). Germline V gene lookup returns CDR1 LGHNA and CDR2 YNFKEQ. The V end was cut by 1 base, the J end by 4 bases, with 14 bases between. The CDR3 has 17 amino acids. The CDR3 bases are TGTGCCAGCAGCCAAGGAATGGGACAAGATTATAATTCACCCCTCCACTTT. This sequence encodes CASSQGMGQDYNSPLHF.

This clonotype was detected a few times. The chain combines TRBV2 with TRBJ2-7; D gene ambiguous. The V gene's germline CDR1 is SNHLY and CDR2 FYNNEI. CDR3 length equals 12 residues. The V and J ends lost 2 bases and 3 bases respectively, with 5 bases between them. CDR3 bases: TGTGCCAGCAGTGAACAGAACTACGAGCAGTACTTC. It yields the protein CASSEQNYEQYF.

In its sample, this clonotype was seen a few times. J is TRBJ1-2 and V is TRBV29-1; no clear D gene. Germline CDR1 and CDR2: SQVTM and ANQGSEA. Trimming removed 6 bases at V and 4 bases at J, with 18 bases between. CDR3 length: 14 amino acids. This CDR3 reads CSVGLPGSLYGYTF. DNA of the CDR3: TGCAGCGTCGGACTCCCCGGGTCTCTCTATGGCTACACCTTC.

In its sample, this clonotype was seen a few times. V gene TRBV12-3 or TRBV12-4 combines with J gene TRBJ1-2; weak D call: TRBD1 (5 bases). Trimming took off 5 bases at V and 2 bases at J, with 9 bases between the two ends. This CDR3 has 13 residues. Here the CDR3 DNA reads TGTGCCAGCAGTCGACAGAGAAACTATGGCTACACCTTC. It translates to CASSRQRNYGYTF.

The rearrangement uses TRBV6-1 and TRBJ2-3, with D unresolved. CDR1 and CDR2 from the germline V gene are MNHNS and SASEGT. Trimming removed 6 bases at V and 6 bases at J, with 13 bases between. CDR3 length: 13 residues. CDR3 sequence (DNA): TGTGCCAGCAGAAGAGTATGGGCTGATACGCAGTATTTT. As protein: CASRRVWADTQYF.

The chain is built from TRBV29-1 and TRBJ2-1; TRBD2 matches 15 bases. The CDR3 covers 14 residues. The ends lost 5 bases at V and 11 bases at J; junction bases unmatched: 7. From germline, CDR1 is SQVTM and CDR2 ANQGSEA. CDR3 sequence reads: CSVPAGLAGGQQFF. In DNA, the CDR3 is TGCAGCGTTCCTGCTGGACTAGCGGGGGGGCAGCAGTTCTTC.

This rearrangement joins TRBV12-3 or TRBV12-4 to TRBJ2-1; 7 nucleotides line up with TRBD1. The CDR3 is 15 amino acids. J lost 4 bases, V lost 5 bases, and 8 bases had no gene match. The CDR3 spells CASSPPGTEYNEQFF. The CDR3 region has the DNA TGTGCCAGCAGTCCTCCCGGGACAGAGTACAATGAGCAGTTCTTC.

CDR3 bases: TGCAGTGCCCCCACCCGGGGACAGGGGGTAGGCACTGAAGCTTTCTTT. Translated, it gives CSAPTRGQGVGTEAFF. The V gene is TRBV20-1, the J gene TRBJ1-1, with 11 bases fitting TRBD1. This CDR3 comprises 16 residues. The junction had 13 bases not matched to a gene; V was cut back by 6 bases and J by 4 bases. The germline gives CDR1 DFQATT, CDR2 SNEGSKA (reference sequence).

There are many counts of this clonotype. In nucleotides, the CDR3 is TGTGCCAGCAGCTTAGGACCAGGTCCCGAAGCTTTCTTT. It translates to CASSLGPGPEAFF. This rearrangement joins TRBV7-8 to TRBJ1-1; unclear D gene. V lost 1 base to trimming and J lost 8 bases, with 11 bases between them. In germline, CDR1 is SGHVS, CDR2 FQNEAQ. The CDR3 covers 13 residues.

This clonotype occurred many times. The V gene is TRBV6-5, the J gene TRBJ2-1, with a tentative D call TRBD1 (6 bases). Deletions cut 2 bases from V and 5 bases from J, with 13 bases between. Per germline, CDR1 MNHEY and CDR2 SVGAGI. This CDR3 spans 15 amino acids. Here the CDR3 DNA reads TGTGCCAGCAGTTACGTAGGACAGTTAGACAATGAGCAGTTCTTC. This gives the protein CASSYVGQLDNEQFF.

This clonotype was detected only a few times. This sequence joins TRBV5-1 and TRBJ1-2; 7 bases map to TRBD1. The CDR3 has 16 residues. Germline trimming cut 5 bases from V and 0 bases from J; bases unmatched to any gene: 10. Germline V gene lookup returns CDR1 SGHRS and CDR2 YFSETQ. CDR3 in amino acids: CASRLTGWESNYGYTF. In nucleotides, the CDR3 is TGCGCCAGCAGGCTGACAGGGTGGGAATCTAACTATGGCTACACCTTC.

As to this clonotype: Being one base from a much bigger clone, this may be a read error. The V call is TRBV9, the J call TRBJ2-1; D is undetermined. The length of the CDR3 is 16 residues. Per the germline V gene, CDR1 is SGDLS and CDR2 is YYNGEE. V was clipped by 0 bases and J by 7 bases, with 17 bases between them. This CDR3 is CASSVASSHPGNEQFF. As DNA, the CDR3 is TGTGCCAGCAGCGTAGCTTCGAGCCACCCTGGGAATGAGCAGTTCTTC.

Here the CDR3 DNA reads TGCGCCAGCAGTCAATCTGGCAGCTACGAGCAGTACGTC. Protein sequence: CASSQSGSYEQYV. V gene TRBV23-1 combines with J gene TRBJ2-7; no definite D call. TRBV23-1 is annotated as an ORF whose role is uncertain. This CDR3 is built from 13 residues. Trimming took 0 bases from V and 3 from J, leaving 6 bases between them.

This clonotype was seen ten or more times. The chain couples TRBV20-1 to TRBJ1-1; 9 nucleotides align to TRBD1. This CDR3 contains 15 residues. The V gene's germline CDR1 is DFQATT and CDR2 SNEGSKA (reference sequence). Germline trimming cut 6 bases from V and 5 bases from J; bases unmatched to any gene: 13. In DNA, the CDR3 is TGCAGTGCCACCGGGACAGGGTATTCACGAACTGAAGCTTTCTTT. Protein: CSATGTGYSRTEAFF.